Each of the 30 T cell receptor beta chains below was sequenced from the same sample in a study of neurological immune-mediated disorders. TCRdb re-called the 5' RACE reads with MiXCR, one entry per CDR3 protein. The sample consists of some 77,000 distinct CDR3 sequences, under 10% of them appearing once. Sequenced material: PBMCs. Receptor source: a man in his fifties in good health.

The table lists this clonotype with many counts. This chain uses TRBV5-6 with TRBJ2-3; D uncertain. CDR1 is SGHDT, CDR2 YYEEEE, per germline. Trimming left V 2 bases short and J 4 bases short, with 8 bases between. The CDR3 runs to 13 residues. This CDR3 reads CASSLPGSDTQYF. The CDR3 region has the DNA TGTGCCAGCAGCTTACCCGGGTCAGATACGCAGTATTTT.

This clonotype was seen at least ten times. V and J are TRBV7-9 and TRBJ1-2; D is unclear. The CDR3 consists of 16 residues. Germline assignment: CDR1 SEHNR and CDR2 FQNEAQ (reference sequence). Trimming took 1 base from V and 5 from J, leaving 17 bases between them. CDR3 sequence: CASSLGQAPGGYGYTF. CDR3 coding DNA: TGTGCCAGCAGCTTAGGGCAGGCCCCAGGAGGGTATGGCTACACCTTC.

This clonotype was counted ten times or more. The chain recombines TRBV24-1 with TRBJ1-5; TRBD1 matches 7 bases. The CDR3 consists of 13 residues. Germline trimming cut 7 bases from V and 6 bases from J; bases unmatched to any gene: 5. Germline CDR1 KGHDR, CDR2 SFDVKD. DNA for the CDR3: TGTGCCACCAGCAAGACAGGGAGTCAGCCCCAGCATTTT. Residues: CATSKTGSQPQHF.

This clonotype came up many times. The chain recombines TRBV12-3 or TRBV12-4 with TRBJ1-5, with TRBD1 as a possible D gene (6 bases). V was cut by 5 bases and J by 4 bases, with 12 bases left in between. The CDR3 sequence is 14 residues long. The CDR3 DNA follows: TGTGCCAGCAGTACGACAGGCGCGAATCAGCCCCAGCATTTT. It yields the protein CASSTTGANQPQHF.

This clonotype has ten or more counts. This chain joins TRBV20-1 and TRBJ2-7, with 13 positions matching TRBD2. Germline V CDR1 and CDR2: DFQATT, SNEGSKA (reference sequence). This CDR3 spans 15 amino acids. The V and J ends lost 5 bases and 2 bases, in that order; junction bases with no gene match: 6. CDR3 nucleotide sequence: TGCAGTGCTCGACCCGGGACTAGCGGGACCTACGAGCAGTACTTC. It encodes CSARPGTSGTYEQYF.

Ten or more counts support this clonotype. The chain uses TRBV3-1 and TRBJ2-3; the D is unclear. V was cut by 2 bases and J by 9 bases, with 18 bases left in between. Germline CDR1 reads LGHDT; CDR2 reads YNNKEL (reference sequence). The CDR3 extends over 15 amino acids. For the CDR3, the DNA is TGTGCCAGCAGCCAAACTTTGGGCTCCCTTGGAACGCAGTATTTT. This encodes CASSQTLGSLGTQYF.

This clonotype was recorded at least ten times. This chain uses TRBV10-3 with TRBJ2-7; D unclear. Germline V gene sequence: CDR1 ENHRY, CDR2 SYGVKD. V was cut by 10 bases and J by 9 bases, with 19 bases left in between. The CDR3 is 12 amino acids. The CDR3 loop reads CATEDGATRQYF. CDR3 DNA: TGTGCCACCGAGGACGGAGCTACGAGGCAGTACTTC.

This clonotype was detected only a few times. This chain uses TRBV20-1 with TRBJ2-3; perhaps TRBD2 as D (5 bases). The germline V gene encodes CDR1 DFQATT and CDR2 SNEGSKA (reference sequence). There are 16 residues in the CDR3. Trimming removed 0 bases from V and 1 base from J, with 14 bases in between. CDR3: CSARDRLLAGTDTQYF. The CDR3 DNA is TGCAGTGCTAGAGATAGACTGCTAGCTGGCACAGATACGCAGTATTTT.

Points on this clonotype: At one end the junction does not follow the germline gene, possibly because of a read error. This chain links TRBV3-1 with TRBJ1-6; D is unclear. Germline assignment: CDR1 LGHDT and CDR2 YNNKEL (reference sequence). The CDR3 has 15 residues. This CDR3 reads CASIGFSTSNSPLRF. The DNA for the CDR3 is TGTGCCAGCATCGGGTTTAGTACTTCTAATTCACCCCTCCGCTTT.

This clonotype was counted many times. This CDR3 is CASSLIGTGSNQPQHF. CDR3 coding DNA: TGTGCCAGCAGCTTGATAGGGACAGGTAGCAATCAGCCCCAGCATTTT. J is TRBJ1-5 and V is TRBV7-2; 8 nucleotides align to TRBD1. This CDR3 contains 16 residues. The germline V gene has CDR1 SGHTA and CDR2 FQGNSA. J lost 0 bases, V lost 3 bases, and 4 bases had no gene match.

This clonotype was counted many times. The chain's CDR3 is CASSPPPPNSYNEQFF. CDR3 nucleotides: TGTGCCAGCAGCCCACCTCCACCAAACTCCTACAATGAGCAGTTCTTC. The V call is TRBV7-8, the J call TRBJ2-1; D remains unclear. Germline V gives CDR1 SGHVS, CDR2 FQNEAQ. Deletions cut 5 bases from V and 0 bases from J, with 14 bases between. The CDR3 is made up of 16 amino acids.

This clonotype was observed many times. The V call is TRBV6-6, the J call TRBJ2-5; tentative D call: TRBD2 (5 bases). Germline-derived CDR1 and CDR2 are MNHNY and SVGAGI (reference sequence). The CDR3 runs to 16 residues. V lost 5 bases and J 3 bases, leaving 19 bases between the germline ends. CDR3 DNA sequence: TGTGCCAGCAGTCGAAAAATGGTCGGGATTAAAGAGACCCAGTACTTC. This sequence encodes CASSRKMVGIKETQYF.

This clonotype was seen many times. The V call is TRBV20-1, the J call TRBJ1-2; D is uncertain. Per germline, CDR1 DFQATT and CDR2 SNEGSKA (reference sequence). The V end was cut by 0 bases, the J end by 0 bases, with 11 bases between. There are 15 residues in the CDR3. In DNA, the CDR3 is TGCAGTGCTAGAGACTGGGAGGTGTCTAACTATGGCTACACCTTC. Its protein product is CSARDWEVSNYGYTF.

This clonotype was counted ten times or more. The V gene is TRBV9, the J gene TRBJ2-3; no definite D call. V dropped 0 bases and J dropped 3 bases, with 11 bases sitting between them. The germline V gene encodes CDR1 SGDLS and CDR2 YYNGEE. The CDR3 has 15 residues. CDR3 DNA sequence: TGTGCCAGCAGCGTAGACGGGCCCGTGACAGATACGCAGTATTTT. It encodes CASSVDGPVTDTQYF. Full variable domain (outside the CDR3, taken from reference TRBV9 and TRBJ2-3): DSGVTQTPKHLITATGQRVTLRCSPRSGDLSVYWYQQSLDQGLQFLIQYYNGEERAKGNILERFSAQQFPDLHSELNLSSLELGDSALYFCASSVDGPVTDTQYFGPGTRLTVL.

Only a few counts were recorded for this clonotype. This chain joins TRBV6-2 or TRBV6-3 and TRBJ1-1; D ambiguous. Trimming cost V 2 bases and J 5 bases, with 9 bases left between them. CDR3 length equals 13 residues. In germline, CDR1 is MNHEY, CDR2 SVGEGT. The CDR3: CASSYEVGTEAFF. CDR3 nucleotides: TGTGCCAGCAGTTACGAAGTTGGGACTGAAGCTTTCTTT.

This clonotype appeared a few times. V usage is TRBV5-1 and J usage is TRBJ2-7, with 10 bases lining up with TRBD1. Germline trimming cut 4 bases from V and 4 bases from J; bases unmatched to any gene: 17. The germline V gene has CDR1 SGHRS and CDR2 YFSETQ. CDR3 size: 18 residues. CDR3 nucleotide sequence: TGCGCCAGCAGCACAACACCCCCCGGGACAGGGGCCAAGTACGAGCAGTACTTC. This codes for CASSTTPPGTGAKYEQYF.

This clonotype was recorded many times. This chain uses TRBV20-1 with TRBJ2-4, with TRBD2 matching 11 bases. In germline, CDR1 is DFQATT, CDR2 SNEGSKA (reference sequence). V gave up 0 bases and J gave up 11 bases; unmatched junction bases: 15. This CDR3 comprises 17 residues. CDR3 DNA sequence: TGCAGTGCTAGAGATATGATAGCGGGAGGGCGGGTAGGGGTTCAGTACTTC. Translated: CSARDMIAGGRVGVQYF.

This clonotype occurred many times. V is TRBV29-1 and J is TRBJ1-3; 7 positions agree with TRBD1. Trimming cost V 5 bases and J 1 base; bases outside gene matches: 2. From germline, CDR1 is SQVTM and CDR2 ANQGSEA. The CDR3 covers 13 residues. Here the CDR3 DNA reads TGCAGCGTTTTGACAGGGTCTGGAAACACCATATATTTT. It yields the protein CSVLTGSGNTIYF. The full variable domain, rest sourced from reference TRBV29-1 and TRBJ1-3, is SAVISQKPSRDICQRGTSLTIQCQVDSQVTMMFWYRQQPGQSLTLIATANQGSEATYESGFVIDKFPISRPNLTFSTLTVSNMSPEDSSIYLCSVLTGSGNTIYFGEGSWLTVV.

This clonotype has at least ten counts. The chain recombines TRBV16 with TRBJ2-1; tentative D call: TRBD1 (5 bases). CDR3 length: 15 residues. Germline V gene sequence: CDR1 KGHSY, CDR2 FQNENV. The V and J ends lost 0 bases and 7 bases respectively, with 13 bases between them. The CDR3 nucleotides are TGTGCCAGCAGCCAATCTTGGCAGGGAAAGAATGAGCAGTTCTTC. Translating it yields CASSQSWQGKNEQFF.

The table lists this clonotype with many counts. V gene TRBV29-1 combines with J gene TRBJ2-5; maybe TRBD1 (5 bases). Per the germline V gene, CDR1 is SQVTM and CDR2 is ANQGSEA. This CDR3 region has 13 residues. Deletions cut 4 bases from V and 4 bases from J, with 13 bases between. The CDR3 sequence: CSVGLGARETQYF. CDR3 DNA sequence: TGCAGCGTTGGTTTAGGGGCCAGAGAGACCCAGTACTTC.

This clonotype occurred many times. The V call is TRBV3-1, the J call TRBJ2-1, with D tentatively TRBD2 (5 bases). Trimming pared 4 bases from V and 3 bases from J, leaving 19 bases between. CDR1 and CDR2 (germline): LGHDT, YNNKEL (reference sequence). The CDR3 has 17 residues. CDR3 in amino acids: CASSPEGGDIRYNEQFF. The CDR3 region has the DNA TGTGCCAGCAGCCCGGAAGGAGGAGACATACGCTACAATGAGCAGTTCTTC.

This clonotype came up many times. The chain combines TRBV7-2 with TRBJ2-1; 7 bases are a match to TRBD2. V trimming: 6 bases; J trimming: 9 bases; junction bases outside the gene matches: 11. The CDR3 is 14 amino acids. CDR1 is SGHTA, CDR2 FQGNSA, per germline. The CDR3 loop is CASSLGLERREQFF. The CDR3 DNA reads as TGTGCCAGCAGTCTTGGACTAGAACGACGTGAGCAGTTCTTC.

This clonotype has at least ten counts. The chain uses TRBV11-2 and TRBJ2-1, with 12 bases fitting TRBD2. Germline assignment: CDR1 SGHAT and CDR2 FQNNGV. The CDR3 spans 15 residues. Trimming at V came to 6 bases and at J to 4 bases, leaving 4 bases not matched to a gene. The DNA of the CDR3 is TGTGCCAGCAGACCTAGCGGGGGGGTATACAATGAGCAGTTCTTC. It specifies CASRPSGGVYNEQFF.

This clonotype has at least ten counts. The chain's CDR3 is CASSLMEASYEQYF. As DNA, the CDR3 is TGTGCCAGCAGCCTTATGGAGGCCTCCTACGAGCAGTACTTC. The V gene is TRBV9, the J gene TRBJ2-7, with D possibly matching TRBD2 (5 bases). Trimming pared 4 bases from V and 0 bases from J, leaving 11 bases between. The V gene's germline CDR1 is SGDLS and CDR2 YYNGEE. The CDR3 spans 14 residues.

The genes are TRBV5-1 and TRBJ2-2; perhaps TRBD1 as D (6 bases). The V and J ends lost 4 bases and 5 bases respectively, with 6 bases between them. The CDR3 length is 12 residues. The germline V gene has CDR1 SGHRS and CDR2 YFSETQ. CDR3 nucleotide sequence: TGCGCCAGCAGCCAGGGGACCGGGGAGCTGTTTTTT. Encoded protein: CASSQGTGELFF.

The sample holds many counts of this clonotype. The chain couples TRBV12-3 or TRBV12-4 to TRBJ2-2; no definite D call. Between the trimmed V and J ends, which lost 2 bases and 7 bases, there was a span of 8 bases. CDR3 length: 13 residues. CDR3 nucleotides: TGTGCCAGCAGTTTAAGAGCGAACGGGGAGCTGTTTTTT. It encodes CASSLRANGELFF.

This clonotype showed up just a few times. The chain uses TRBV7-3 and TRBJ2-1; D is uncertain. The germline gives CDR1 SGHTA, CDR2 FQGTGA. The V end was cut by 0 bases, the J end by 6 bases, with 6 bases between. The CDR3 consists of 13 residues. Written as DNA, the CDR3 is TGTGCCAGCAGCTTAACAACGGGCAATGAGCAGTTCTTC. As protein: CASSLTTGNEQFF.

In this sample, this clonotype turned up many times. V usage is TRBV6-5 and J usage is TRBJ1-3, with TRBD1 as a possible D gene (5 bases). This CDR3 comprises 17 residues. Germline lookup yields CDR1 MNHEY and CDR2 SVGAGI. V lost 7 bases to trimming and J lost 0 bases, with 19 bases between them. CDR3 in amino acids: CASKPGFLPSSGNTIYF. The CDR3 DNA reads TGTGCCAGCAAACCAGGGTTCCTACCGAGCTCTGGAAACACCATATATTTT.

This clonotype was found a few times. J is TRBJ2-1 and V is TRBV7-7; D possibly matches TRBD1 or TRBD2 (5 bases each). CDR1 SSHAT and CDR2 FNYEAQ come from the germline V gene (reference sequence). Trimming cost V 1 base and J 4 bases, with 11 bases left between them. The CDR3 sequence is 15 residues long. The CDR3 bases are TGTGCCAGCAGCTTAGATGGGGGTGGTTACAATGAGCAGTTCTTC. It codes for CASSLDGGGYNEQFF. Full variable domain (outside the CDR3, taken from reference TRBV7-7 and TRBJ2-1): GAGVSQSPRYKVTKRGQDVTLRCDPISSHATLYWYQQALGQGPEFLTYFNYEAQPDKSGLPSDRFSAERPEGSISTLTIQRTEQRDSAMYRCASSLDGGGYNEQFFGPGTRLTVL.

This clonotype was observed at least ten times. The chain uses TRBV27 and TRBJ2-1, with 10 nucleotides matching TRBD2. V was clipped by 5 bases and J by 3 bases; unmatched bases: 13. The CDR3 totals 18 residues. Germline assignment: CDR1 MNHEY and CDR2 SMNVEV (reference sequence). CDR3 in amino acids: CASSPLASGSSGYNEQFF. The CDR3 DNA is TGTGCCAGCAGTCCCCTCGCTAGCGGGAGTTCGGGCTACAATGAGCAGTTCTTC.